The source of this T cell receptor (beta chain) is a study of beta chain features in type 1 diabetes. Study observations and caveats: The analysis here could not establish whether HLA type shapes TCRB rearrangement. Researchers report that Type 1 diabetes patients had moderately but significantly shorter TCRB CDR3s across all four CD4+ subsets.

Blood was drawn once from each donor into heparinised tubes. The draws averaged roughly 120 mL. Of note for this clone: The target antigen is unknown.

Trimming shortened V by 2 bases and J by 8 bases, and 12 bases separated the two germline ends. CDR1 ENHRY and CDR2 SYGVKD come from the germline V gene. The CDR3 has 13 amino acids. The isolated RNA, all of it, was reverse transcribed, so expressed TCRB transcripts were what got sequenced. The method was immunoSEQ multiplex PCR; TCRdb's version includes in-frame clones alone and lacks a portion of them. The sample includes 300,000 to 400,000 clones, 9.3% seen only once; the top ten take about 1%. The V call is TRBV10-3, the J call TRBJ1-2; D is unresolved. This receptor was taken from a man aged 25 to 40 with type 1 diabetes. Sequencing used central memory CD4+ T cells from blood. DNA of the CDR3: TGTGCCATCAGTGAGATTGATGGGTACGGCTACACCTTC. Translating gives CAISEIDGYGYTF.